A single sample gave rise to the 3 T cell receptor beta chains below, sequenced in a study of beta chain features in type 1 diabetes. Reverse transcription of all isolated RNA meant that expressed TCRB transcripts were sequenced. TCRdb's table, derived via immunoSEQ multiplex PCR, lists solely in-frame clones and lacks some. Here the sample spans 350,000 to 450,000 clones, about 14% being singletons. Sequenced sample: naive CD4+ T cells from blood. These receptor sequences come from a woman aged 18-35 years in good health.

This chain joins TRBV7-2 and TRBJ1-1; possibly TRBD1 for D (5 bases). The CDR3 covers 15 residues. Germline loops: CDR1 SGHTA, CDR2 FQGNSA. With 1 base removed from V and 1 base from J, the gap between germline ends came to 10 bases. The CDR3 is CASSLVRTRNTEAFF. CDR3 DNA: TGTGCCAGCAGCTTAGTTCGGACAAGGAACACTGAAGCTTTCTTT.

This clone turned up a few times. The gene calls are TRBV19 and TRBJ1-2; 8 nucleotides line up with TRBD1. Germline V gene data show CDR1 as LNHDA and CDR2 as SQIVND (reference sequence). V was clipped by 11 bases and J by 3 bases; unmatched bases: 17. There are 16 residues in the CDR3. The CDR3 sequence: CASNGQGVVEDYGYTF. The DNA for the CDR3 is TGTGCCTCGAACGGACAGGGCGTAGTGGAGGACTATGGCTACACCTTC. Combining the CDR3 with reference TRBV19 and TRBJ1-2 gives the whole variable domain DGGITQSPKYLFRKEGQNVTLSCEQNLNHDAMYWYRQDPGQGLRLIYYSQIVNDFQKGDIAEGYSVSREKKESFPLTVTSAQKNPTAFYLCASNGQGVVEDYGYTFGSGTRLTVV.

The chain recombines TRBV7-3 with TRBJ2-2, with TRBD2 matching over 14 bases. With 3 bases clipped from V and 7 bases from J, the junction kept 10 bases outside the gene matches. Germline V gene data show CDR1 as SGHTA and CDR2 as FQGTGA. This CDR3 has 18 residues. CDR3 in DNA: TGTGCCAGCAGCTTCACCGGGACTAGCGGGAGTACCGACGGGGAGCTGTTTTTT. Translation gives CASSFTGTSGSTDGELFF. Together with reference TRBV7-3 and TRBJ2-2, the CDR3 gives the full variable domain: GAGVSQTPSNKVTEKGKYVELRCDPISGHTALYWYRQSLGQGPEFLIYFQGTGAADDSGLPNDRFFAVRPEGSVSTLKIQRTERGDSAVYLCASSFTGTSGSTDGELFFGEGSRLTVL.